This T cell receptor (beta chain) derives from a study of response to subunit inactivated influenza vaccine. TCRdb re-called the RT-PCR reads with MiXCR, one entry per CDR3 protein. The sample includes a few hundred thousand distinct CDR3 sequences, approximately 14% of them seen just once. The germline V and J ends were trimmed by 3 bases and 4 bases, with 11 bases remaining between them. The CDR3 is 14 residues long. Germline V gives CDR1 SGHKS, CDR2 YYEKEE (reference sequence). Source: PBMCs from blood, taken roughly 12 days after vaccination. The gene calls are TRBV5-5 and TRBJ1-5; D is uncertain. The TCR comes from a man aged 50 to 59 who received an inactivated influenza vaccine. The CDR3 spells CASSSSGYNQPQHF. The CDR3 DNA reads TGTGCCAGCAGCTCGTCAGGTTATAATCAGCCCCAGCATTTT.